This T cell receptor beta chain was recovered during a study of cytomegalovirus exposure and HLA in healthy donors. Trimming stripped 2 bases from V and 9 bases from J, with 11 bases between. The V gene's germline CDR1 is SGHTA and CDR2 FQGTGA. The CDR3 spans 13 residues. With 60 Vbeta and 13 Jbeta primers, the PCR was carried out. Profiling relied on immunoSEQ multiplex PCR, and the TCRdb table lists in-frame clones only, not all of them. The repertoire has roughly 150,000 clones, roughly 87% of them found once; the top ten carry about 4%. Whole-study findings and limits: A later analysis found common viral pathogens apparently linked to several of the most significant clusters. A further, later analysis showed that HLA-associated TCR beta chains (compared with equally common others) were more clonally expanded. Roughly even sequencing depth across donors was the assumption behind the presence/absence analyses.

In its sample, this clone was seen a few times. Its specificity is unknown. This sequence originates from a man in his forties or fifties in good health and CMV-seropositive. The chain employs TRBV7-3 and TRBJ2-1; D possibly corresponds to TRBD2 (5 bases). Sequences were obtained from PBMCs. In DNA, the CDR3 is TGTGCCAGCAGCTTAGGGGAGTACGGTGAGCAGTTCTTC. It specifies CASSLGEYGEQFF. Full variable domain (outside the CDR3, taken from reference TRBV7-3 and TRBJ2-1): GAGVSQTPSNKVTEKGKYVELRCDPISGHTALYWYRQSLGQGPEFLIYFQGTGAADDSGLPNDRFFAVRPEGSVSTLKIQRTERGDSAVYLCASSLGEYGEQFFGPGTRLTVL.